Included here is one TCR beta chain sequence, with context. Its antigen remains unidentified. The data derive from a study of a mutant IDH1 vaccine in newly diagnosed glioma. Study-level information: The initiation of vaccination occurred 4-6 weeks after radiotherapy alone, or with temozolomide cycles.

Noted time point: week 47, end of study. Vaccination comprised doses that each held 300 ug of mutant IDH1 20-mer peptide, plus topical imiquimod. Study-level results: Alterations occurring in top peripheral T cell clonotypes seemed unrelated to pseudoprogression.

The CDR3 extends over 12 amino acids. V was trimmed by 2 bases and J by 11 bases, leaving 12 bases between them. CDR1 WSHSY and CDR2 SAAADI come from the germline V gene. Using immunoSEQ multiplex PCR, the repertoire was profiled, and TCRdb retains in-frame clones only, with some absent. The sample contains 40,000 or so clones, 82% of which appear only once. This chain connects TRBV10-2 to TRBJ1-1; D is unclear. The receptor was derived from a man younger than 35 with glioma. Some clones in this sample may be carry-over from other donors' samples. The source was PBMCs, collected from a glioma patient whose treatment included an IDH1 peptide vaccine. In DNA form, the CDR3 reads TGCGCCAGCAGTGAGACGCTAGGGTACGCTTTCTTT. Translated, it gives CASSETLGYAFF.